These 11 T cell receptor beta chains were sequenced from one sample in a study of graft-versus-host responses after intestinal transplantation. Clones were read by immunoSEQ multiplex PCR, and TCRdb kept only the in-frame ones, dropping some. The sample includes approximately 100,000 clones, around 88% of them seen just once. The source material was PBMCs, sampled 255 days after intestinal transplant. These receptors all stem from a human patient who received an intestinal transplant, so some T cells may come from the graft donor.

The chain employs TRBV6-6 and TRBJ2-7; weak D call: TRBD1 (5 bases). Germline assignment: CDR1 MNHNY and CDR2 SVGAGI (reference sequence). The germline V and J ends were trimmed by 4 bases and 3 bases, with 7 bases remaining between them. The CDR3 runs 12 residues. The CDR3 DNA reads as TGTGCCAGCAGTTCAGGGAACTACGAGCAGTACTTC. Protein: CASSSGNYEQYF.

The chain carries TRBV5-1 and TRBJ1-2, with D hard to call. The V end was cut by 0 bases, the J end by 6 bases, with 9 bases between. CDR1 and CDR2 (germline): SGHRS, YFSETQ. This CDR3 has 13 residues. CDR3 nucleotide sequence: TGCGCCAGCAGCTTGGAGTCACAAAATGGCTACACCTTC. Protein sequence: CASSLESQNGYTF.

This clone was recorded only once. The J gene is TRBJ2-2, the V gene TRBV29-1; D unclear. Germline loops: CDR1 SQVTM, CDR2 ANQGSEA. The CDR3 extends over 13 amino acids. Trimming removed 3 bases at V and 5 bases at J, with 10 bases between. DNA of the CDR3: TGCAGCGTTGACCCCCCCCCGACCGGGGAGCTGTTTTTT. The encoded protein is CSVDPPPTGELFF.

This sequence joins TRBV5-1 and TRBJ1-4, with 7 bases lining up with TRBD1. Germline assignment: CDR1 SGHRS and CDR2 YFSETQ. V trimming: 0 bases; J trimming: 5 bases; junction bases outside the gene matches: 7. The CDR3 spans 16 residues. CDR3 region: CASSLGEGAFNEKLFF. The DNA for the CDR3 is TGCGCCAGCAGCTTGGGCGAGGGGGCCTTCAATGAAAAACTGTTTTTT.

This CDR3 reads CASSAVSSYNEQFF. As DNA, the CDR3 is TGTGCCAGCAGTGCGGTAAGCTCCTACAATGAGCAGTTCTTC. The chain couples TRBV28 to TRBJ2-1; D is unresolved. CDR3 length: 14 amino acids. Deletions cut 5 bases from V and 0 bases from J, with 8 bases between. Germline V gene lookup returns CDR1 MDHEN and CDR2 SYDVKM.

V and J are TRBV5-1 and TRBJ1-1, with unresolved D. This CDR3 comprises 13 residues. Germline CDR1 reads SGHRS; CDR2 reads YFSETQ. Trimming shortened V by 1 base and J by 2 bases, and 6 bases separated the two germline ends. CDR3: CASSLFGNTEAFF. CDR3 nucleotides: TGCGCCAGCAGCTTGTTCGGTAACACTGAAGCTTTCTTT.

The chain links TRBV4-3 to TRBJ2-1, with 11 bases matching TRBD2. This CDR3 spans 16 amino acids. J lost 4 bases, V lost 1 base, and 3 bases had no gene match. The germline V gene encodes CDR1 LGHNA and CDR2 YSLEER. CDR3 bases: TGCGCCAGCAGCCAAGTACTAGCGGGGGATTACAATGAGCAGTTCTTC. Protein product: CASSQVLAGDYNEQFF.

This clone has a single count. The chain joins TRBV6-5 to TRBJ1-1, with D unclear. This CDR3 region has 14 residues. Per the germline V gene, CDR1 is MNHEY and CDR2 is SVGAGI. V gave up 3 bases and J gave up 3 bases, with 11 bases separating them. This CDR3 is CASSYRTDYTEAFF. CDR3 DNA sequence: TGTGCCAGCAGTTATAGGACCGATTACACTGAAGCTTTCTTT.

This sequence joins TRBV11-3 and TRBJ2-2; D gene unclear. Looked up from germline, CDR1 is SGHNT and CDR2 is YENEEA. Trimming left V 3 bases short and J 2 bases short, with 7 bases between. This CDR3 is 14 amino acids long. CDR3 sequence: CASSLTRNTGELFF. The DNA of the CDR3 is TGTGCCAGCAGCTTGACACGTAACACCGGGGAGCTGTTTTTT.

In this sample, this clone turned up once. The CDR3 spells CASSYTTGPPEAFF. DNA for the CDR3: TGTGCCAGCAGTTACACAACGGGACCCCCTGAAGCTTTCTTT. This chain connects TRBV6-5 to TRBJ1-1, with D tentatively TRBD1 (5 bases). From germline, CDR1 is MNHEY and CDR2 SVGAGI. The CDR3 is made up of 14 amino acids. V lost 2 bases, J lost 6 bases, and 13 bases lay in between.

This CDR3 is CSVGAVEAFF. Written as DNA, the CDR3 is TGCAGCGTTGGAGCGGTGGAAGCTTTCTTT. This chain connects TRBV29-1 to TRBJ1-1; D gene uncertain. V gave up 4 bases and J gave up 8 bases, with 8 bases separating them. Germline CDR1 reads SQVTM; CDR2 reads ANQGSEA. This CDR3 region has 10 residues.